These 15 T cell receptor beta chains were sequenced from one sample in a study of blood T cell repertoires in COVID-19. Produced via immunoSEQ multiplex PCR; TCRdb's table is partial and in-frame only. The table shows tens of thousands of clones, with 70% to 90% occurring only once. Sequencing was carried out using peripheral blood. The source of these receptors is a man aged 65-85 years with acute or convalescent COVID-19.

The V call is TRBV14, the J call TRBJ1-2; the D is unclear. V lost 0 bases and J 4 bases, leaving 6 bases between the germline ends. This CDR3 has 13 amino acids. The germline gives CDR1 SGHDN, CDR2 FVKESK. The CDR3 reads CASSQDTRYGYTF. The CDR3 nucleotides read TGTGCCAGCAGCCAAGATACACGCTATGGCTACACCTTC.

V usage is TRBV18 and J usage is TRBJ2-1, with 8 bases lining up with TRBD1. This CDR3 comprises 19 residues. V shed 2 bases and J 9 bases; nucleotides not matched to a gene: 21. Germline loops: CDR1 KGHSH, CDR2 LQKENI. In nucleotides, the CDR3 is TGTGCCAGCTCACCAACGAACAGGGGGTTTTTAAACGCCGGGGGTGAGCAGTTCTTC. It codes for CASSPTNRGFLNAGGEQFF.

The chain combines TRBV4-3 with TRBJ1-6; 7 bases align to TRBD1. Germline loops: CDR1 LGHNA, CDR2 YSLEER. The CDR3 extends over 16 amino acids. The J segment lost 4 bases and the V segment lost 4 bases, leaving 7 bases of the junction unmatched. CDR3: CASSLSGQLYNSPLHF. CDR3 coding DNA: TGCGCCAGCAGCCTTTCGGGACAGCTGTATAATTCACCCCTCCACTTT.

In DNA form, the CDR3 reads TGTGCCAGTACCCCTCGGAGGGGGACAGGGGGCGATGAGACCCAGTACTTC. This sequence encodes CASTPRRGTGGDETQYF. This chain links TRBV19 with TRBJ2-5; 12 positions agree with TRBD1. The CDR3 has 17 residues. V was pared by 7 bases and J by 5 bases, with 14 bases of the junction left unmatched. Germline V gene lookup returns CDR1 LNHDA and CDR2 SQIVND (reference sequence). Full variable domain (missing parts from reference TRBV19 and TRBJ2-5): DGGITQSPKYLFRKEGQNVTLSCEQNLNHDAMYWYRQDPGQGLRLIYYSQIVNDFQKGDIAEGYSVSREKKESFPLTVTSAQKNPTAFYLCASTPRRGTGGDETQYFGPGTRLLVL.

This sequence joins TRBV2 and TRBJ1-2; D unclear. V dropped 3 bases and J dropped 7 bases, with 9 bases sitting between them. The germline V gene has CDR1 SNHLY and CDR2 FYNNEI. The CDR3 spans 12 residues. This CDR3 is CASSDGRAGYTF. CDR3 DNA sequence: TGTGCCAGCAGTGATGGGAGAGCTGGCTACACCTTC.

The chain joins TRBV11-2 to TRBJ2-7; 11 bases match TRBD2. Trimming cost V 5 bases and J 0 bases; bases outside gene matches: 3. The CDR3 is 15 amino acids. Germline values: CDR1 SGHAT, CDR2 FQNNGV. For the CDR3, the DNA is TGTGCCAGCAGCCTGGGACTAGCGGACTCCTACGAGCAGTACTTC. This translates into CASSLGLADSYEQYF.

The chain employs TRBV6-5 and TRBJ2-3; D remains ambiguous. The CDR3 extends over 14 amino acids. Trimming removed 8 bases at V and 6 bases at J, with 18 bases between. Germline CDR1 reads MNHEY; CDR2 reads SVGAGI. For the CDR3, the DNA is TGTGCCAGCGCCCTCAAAGGCTTCGGGGATACGCAGTATTTT. Protein product: CASALKGFGDTQYF.

The chain joins TRBV2 to TRBJ2-1, with a possible D match to TRBD2 (5 bases). The V gene lost 6 bases and the J gene lost 9 bases, with 12 bases spanning the gap. CDR3 size: 12 residues. CDR1 is SNHLY and CDR2 is FYNNEI in the germline V gene. The CDR3 region is CASREVGSEQFF. Here the CDR3 DNA reads TGTGCCAGCAGGGAGGTTGGTAGTGAGCAGTTCTTC. Drawing the rest from reference TRBV2 and TRBJ2-1, the complete variable domain is EPEVTQTPSHQVTQMGQEVILRCVPISNHLYFYWYRQILGQKVEFLVSFYNNEISEKSEIFDDQFSVERPDGSNFTLKIRSTKLEDSAMYFCASREVGSEQFFGPGTRLTVL.

The chain has TRBV6-2 or TRBV6-3 and TRBJ2-3; D may be TRBD1 (5 bases). The CDR3 spans 12 residues. The V gene lost 2 bases and the J gene lost 14 bases, with 14 bases spanning the gap. From germline, CDR1 is MNHEY and CDR2 SVGEGT. CDR3: CASSYTTDTLYF. The CDR3 DNA sequence: TGTGCCAGCAGTTACACTACGGACACGTTGTATTTT.

This sequence joins TRBV18 and TRBJ2-5, with a tentative D call TRBD1 (6 bases). V was shortened by 1 base and J by 3 bases, with 9 bases between the two germline ends. The CDR3 sequence is 14 residues long. CDR1 is KGHSH and CDR2 is LQKENI in the germline V gene. The CDR3 DNA reads TGTGCCAGCTCACCACACCAGGGGAAAGAGACCCAGTACTTC. This gives the protein CASSPHQGKETQYF.

This chain links TRBV11-1 with TRBJ2-2; a weak D match, TRBD1 (6 bases). V dropped 2 bases and J dropped 6 bases, with 13 bases sitting between them. CDR1 and CDR2 from the germline V gene are SGHAT and FQDESV (reference sequence). This CDR3 has 15 residues. CDR3 sequence: CASSLRTERPGELFF. The CDR3 nucleotides are TGTGCCAGCAGCTTAAGGACAGAAAGGCCCGGGGAGCTGTTTTTT.

The V and J genes are TRBV27 and TRBJ2-5, with 12 nucleotides matching TRBD2. In germline, CDR1 is MNHEY, CDR2 SMNVEV (reference sequence). The J segment lost 4 bases and the V segment lost 5 bases, leaving 11 bases of the junction unmatched. This CDR3 spans 17 amino acids. The CDR3 DNA sequence: TGTGCCAGCAGTCCCAGACTAGCGGGGGAGCGAGGAGAGACCCAGTACTTC. Translating gives CASSPRLAGERGETQYF.

The chain couples TRBV18 to TRBJ1-5, with 8 bases identical to TRBD1. This CDR3 spans 16 amino acids. Per germline, CDR1 KGHSH and CDR2 LQKENI. Unmatched junction bases numbered 9, after V lost 3 bases and J lost 5 bases. CDR3: CASSPWAGGRDQPQHF. In DNA, the CDR3 is TGTGCCAGCTCACCGTGGGCAGGGGGCAGGGATCAGCCCCAGCATTTT.

The V gene is TRBV5-1, the J gene TRBJ2-5, with D tentatively TRBD1 (6 bases). This CDR3 has 15 amino acids. The germline CDR1 and CDR2 sequences are SGHRS and YFSETQ. Trimming shortened V by 1 base and J by 7 bases, and 17 bases separated the two germline ends. The CDR3 sequence: CASSLPRGGGGTQYF. In DNA form, the CDR3 reads TGCGCCAGCAGCTTGCCGCGAGGGGGTGGAGGGACCCAGTACTTC.

The chain carries TRBV28 and TRBJ2-1, with a tentative D call TRBD2 (6 bases). Trimming took 8 bases from V and 4 from J, leaving 21 bases between them. The CDR3 covers 16 residues. CDR1 and CDR2 from the germline V gene are MDHEN and SYDVKM. CDR3 sequence: CASRSPTSGRYNEQFF. CDR3 in DNA: TGTGCCAGCCGGTCGCCCACCTCCGGGAGATACAATGAGCAGTTCTTC.